This TCR beta chain originates from a study of T cells in Graves' hyperthyroidism and ophthalmopathy. CDR1 DFQATT and CDR2 SNEGSKA come from the germline V gene (reference sequence). The CDR3 contains 12 residues. There are many counts of this clonotype. TCR beta CDR3 sequences were amplified from RNA transcripts. The study used the HTBI primer set for a first-round RT-PCR of the TCR CDR3. TCRdb re-called the multiplex PCR reads with MiXCR, one entry per CDR3 protein. The table lists hundreds of thousands of distinct CDR3 sequences, over 15% of them singletons. The source is a woman under 30 with Graves' hyperthyroidism. The sequenced sample consisted of blood. The chain carries TRBV20-1 and TRBJ2-5; 7 positions match TRBD1. This CDR3 reads CSAQGVGETQYF. Here the CDR3 DNA reads TGCAGCGCCCAGGGGGTTGGGGAGACCCAGTACTTC.